This TCR beta chain emerged from a study of T cell changes during pregnancy in multiple sclerosis. V lost 5 bases and J lost 0, with 11 bases in between. This CDR3 spans 15 amino acids. Germline values: CDR1 MNHNS, CDR2 SASEGT. Profiled with immunoSEQ multiplex PCR; TCRdb holds only in-frame clones, not every one. The sample holds about 87,000 clones; 90% to 95% are singletons and the top ten take 1.4%. The sample in question was peripheral blood, obtained in the third trimester of pregnancy. This sequence was found in a female donor in good health, enrolled as a control in a pregnancy study. This chain connects TRBV6-1 to TRBJ2-1, with D hard to call. The CDR3 nucleotides read TGTGCCAGCAGTCCGACTTTCAGCTCCTACAATGAGCAGTTCTTC. It translates to CASSPTFSSYNEQFF.